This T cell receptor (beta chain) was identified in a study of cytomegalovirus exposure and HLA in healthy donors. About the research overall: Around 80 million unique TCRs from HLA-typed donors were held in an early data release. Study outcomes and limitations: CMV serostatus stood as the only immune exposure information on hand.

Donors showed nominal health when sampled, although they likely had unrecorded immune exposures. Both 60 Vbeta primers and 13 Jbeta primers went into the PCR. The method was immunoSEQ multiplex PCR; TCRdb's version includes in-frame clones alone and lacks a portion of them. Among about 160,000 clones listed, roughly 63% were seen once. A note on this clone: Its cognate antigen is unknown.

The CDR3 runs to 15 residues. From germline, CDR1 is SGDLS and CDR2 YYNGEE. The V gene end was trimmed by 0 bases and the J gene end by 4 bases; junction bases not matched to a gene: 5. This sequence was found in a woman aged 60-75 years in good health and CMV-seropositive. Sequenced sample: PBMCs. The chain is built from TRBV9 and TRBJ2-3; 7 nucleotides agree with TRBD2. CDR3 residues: CASSVAGGGPDTQYF. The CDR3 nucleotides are TGTGCCAGCAGCGTAGCGGGAGGAGGACCAGATACGCAGTATTTT. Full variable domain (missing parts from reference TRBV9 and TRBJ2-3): DSGVTQTPKHLITATGQRVTLRCSPRSGDLSVYWYQQSLDQGLQFLIQYYNGEERAKGNILERFSAQQFPDLHSELNLSSLELGDSALYFCASSVAGGGPDTQYFGPGTRLTVL.